The subject of this entry is one TCR beta chain. The antigen is undetermined. TCRdb processed the RT-PCR reads anew with MiXCR; each CDR3 protein has one entry. The sample has about half a million distinct CDR3 sequences, about 25% seen once. The data originate from a study of response to subunit inactivated influenza vaccine. Overall study results and limits: Seasonal influenza vaccination, on each occasion, was suggested by the authors to recruit few new T cells.

V lost 6 bases, J lost 7 bases, and 6 bases stayed unmatched. Germline CDR1 reads MNHNS; CDR2 reads SASEGT. The CDR3 totals 15 residues. The V and J genes are TRBV6-1 and TRBJ2-1; 13 nucleotides agree with TRBD2. The material was CD4+ T cells sorted from PBMCs, obtained roughly 5 days after vaccination. The sequence was obtained from a man aged 50-60 years who received an inactivated influenza vaccine. The CDR3 sequence is CASSPLAGGLNEQFF. CDR3 DNA sequence: TGTGCCAGCAGCCCACTAGCGGGAGGGCTGAATGAGCAGTTCTTC.